This record looks at one T cell receptor beta chain sequence and its context. It has no known antigen specificity. No base-level quality is on record; no much larger clone is a single base apart. This sample is part of a study of cytomegalovirus exposure and HLA in healthy donors (dated by TCRdb to 2017 to 2019). Context from the whole study: An earlier analysis of approximately 640 of the donors reported more than 250 Gb of sequence data and some 100 million unique TCR beta sequences from some 180 million T cells. An early release covering approximately 600 HLA-typed donors comprised about 310 gigabases of sequencing data and about 90 million unique TCR sequences. Of the 350 to 450 genotyped donors, 75% to 85% were placed in the genetic ancestry cluster associated with self-reported Caucasian donors. The study aimed to test whether cataloging public T cell receptors could reveal signatures of past pathogen exposure. The study profiled the T cell repertoires of about 640 subjects by immunosequencing and related them to cytomegalovirus serostatus. In addition to the first cohort of 666 subjects, a separate validation cohort of around 110 different subjects was used. The study combined high-throughput TCR immunosequencing, statistical association of individual TCRs with disease status, and machine learning to predict cytomegalovirus infection status. A later analysis re-examined previously published TCR beta repertoires from 600 to 700 donors and added high-resolution HLA genotyping to investigate patterns of TCR occurrence. Rather than drawing on any new phenotypic data, the later analysis identified candidate immune exposures from TCR beta sequences and the way those sequences occurred across donors. To decide whether each TCR beta V gene segment behaved as functional or pseudogenic, an earlier analysis of some 600 of the donors relied on high-throughput TCR beta sequencing. Donor age, sex, ethnicity and CMV serostatus were compiled together with the repertoire data. In a later genetic analysis, genome-wide SNP genotypes for about three fifths of the 666 donors were used, and that subset was treated as a discovery cohort. Every repertoire in the discovery cohort had been generated on one and the same sequencing platform. HLA typing included class I and class II loci at four-digit resolution. The number of typed donors differed by locus: roughly 629-640 for A, B, C, DRB1 and DQB1; roughly 510 for DQA1; roughly 600 for DPA1; and approximately 450 for DPB1. Roughly 5 DR-DQ haplotypes were handled as single units for association and clustering, since linkage in the cohort was strong. Among about 360 genotyped donors of the cohort, an average of around 240,000 unique TCR beta nucleotide sequences were sequenced per donor, roughly a sixth of them non-productive.

Broad study findings and their caveats: According to the authors, the approach could potentially be generalized to other disease states and immunological phenotypes. Over 15 rarely observed V segments, including chromosome 9 orphons, were excluded from the earlier analysis of several hundred of the donors because counts were too low. Most TCR sequences were seen in very few donors, while some public TCRs were found in many individuals. The study listed 150 to 200 TCR beta chains as associated with cytomegalovirus. Specific HLA alleles were associated with 15,000 to 20,000 TCR beta sequences at a false discovery rate of 0.05 in a later analysis. Compared with equally common non-associated chains, HLA-associated TCR beta chains in a later analysis were more clonally expanded and had lower generation probabilities. Correlated functional status among segregating V segments might be attributable to linkage disequilibrium, but an unknown experimental factor could not be ruled out. For the cohort, immune exposure information was limited to CMV serostatus. Three of the identified cytomegalovirus-associated TCR beta chains were confirmed in vitro to be specific for cytomegalovirus antigens. A further reported finding was that TCR beta sequences accurately predicted the HLA-A and HLA-B alleles for most subjects in the first cohort. HLA typing was unavailable for some donors at each locus, so association tests used only the typed subset. The classifier was reported to diagnose cytomegalovirus status with high specificity and sensitivity in both the original cohort and the validation cohort. In a later analysis, several top co-occurrence clusters were reported to appear linked to parvovirus B19, influenza, CMV and Epstein-Barr virus. Strong co-occurrence of HLA alleles, especially DR and DQ, made assigning TCR associations to individual alleles difficult. According to a later genetic analysis, donors in an Asian-associated ancestry cluster had fewer N-insertions in productive TCRs than the approximately 690-donor mean. The sequencing pipeline was judged likely to have produced a cluster of highly shared sequence variants as a technical artifact. The presence/absence analyses assumed that sequencing depth was roughly uniform across donors, and that assumption may not be true. In a later analysis, TCR association rates were found to vary across HLA loci, with the most associated TCRs seen for DRB1 alleles and the fewest for HLA-C alleles. In an earlier analysis of some 550 of the donors, most TCR beta V segments were observed in productive rearrangements about 87% or about 30% of the time, broadly matching IMGT annotations. In a later analysis, most CMV-associated TCR beta chains were found to appear HLA-restricted, with HLA associations seemingly driven largely by CMV exposure. A later genetic analysis associated a missense DCLRE1C variant with V-gene and J-gene trimming of TCR beta chains, and an independent cohort replicated the association. Only TCR beta chains were sequenced in this cohort, and the absence of alpha or paired-chain data limited detectable features.

Library creation used the immunoSEQ multiplex PCR assay. For the multiplex PCR, a mixture combining 60 forward primers for TCR Vbeta segments and 13 reverse primers for TCR Jbeta segments was used. The CDR3 region of rearranged TCR beta genes was amplified from genomic DNA by a multiplex PCR assay. The Illumina HiSeq System was used to sequence the amplified TCR beta libraries as 87-base-pair reads. The authors' analysis ran thus. Across the 670 or so repertoires, a later analysis counted 80 million or so unique TCR beta chains, approximately 10 million of which were shared by at least two donors. To remove PCR and sequencing errors, raw reads were error-corrected and collapsed into unique sequences using a nearest-neighbor algorithm that merged closely related sequences. V, D and J gene segments were assigned by aligning CDR3 sequences to IMGT reference sequences. For a sequence to be retained, a match of at least six nucleotides to both a V gene segment and a J gene segment was required. Rearrangements were classified as productive when the CDR3 lacked stop codons and remained in frame with V and J, and all other rearrangements were classified as non-productive. CDR3 was defined by IMGT convention, running from the second conserved V-encoded cysteine to the conserved J-encoded phenylalanine. The earlier analysis of some 550 of the donors excluded any sequence lacking an unambiguous match to a single V gene segment. An earlier analysis of under 750 of the donors called V segments functional above 56.7% productive rearrangements and segregating when the between-donor standard deviation exceeded 5%. A statistical classification framework was developed to diagnose cytomegalovirus status using the catalog of TCR beta chain sequences. V and J gene assignment, in a later analysis, came from comparing TCR nucleotide sequences with IMGT/GENE-DB human TR gene sequences. A later analysis assigned CDR3 sequences and most-parsimonious VDJ recombination scenarios with the TCRdist pipeline. In a later analysis, each TCR beta chain was defined by its CDR3 amino acid sequence together with its V-gene family, and reads without a unique V-gene family were excluded. To address suspected cross-contamination and a sequencing artifact, a later analysis removed around 600 highly shared, low-generation-probability nucleotide sequences. A later analysis calculated a clonal expansion index for each public chain from normalized within-repertoire ranks of inferred template counts. In a later analysis, generation probabilities were computed using a VDJ recombination model fitted to out-of-frame rearrangements, and the results were checked against IGoR. In a later analysis, TCR-TCR, TCR-HLA and TCR-CMV co-occurrence was scored with hypergeometric tests, and a repertoire-size bias correction was applied to TCR pairs. To estimate false discovery rates, a later analysis permuted the HLA or CMV assignments 20 times. In a later analysis, co-occurring TCRs were grouped using DBSCAN, with TCRdist sequence similarity added in when clustering inside HLA-allele-positive subsets. Co-occurrence clustering excluded repertoires with fewer than 30,000 or more than 120,000 public chains, plus five with anomalous nucleotide sharing. The clones in this table, taken by TCRdb from immuneACCESS, are in-frame only. Not every clone is retained; where verified, under half of the shortfall comes from an unresolved V gene, and the cause of the rest is unknown. D and trimming come from the DNA, and the V and J calls and clone size come from that table. This sample lists 80,000 to 95,000 clones; 84% were detected once. Clones ranked in the top ten supply around 5.6% of the sample.

The cohort consisted of 666 healthy bone marrow donors. All cohort members were sampled while nominally healthy, although unrecorded immune exposures were likely present. The donor was CMV seropositive and belonged to the group of about 290 seropositive cohort members. Each donor provided a peripheral blood sample, and peripheral blood mononuclear cells were used for TCR beta sequencing. Genomic DNA was extracted from the blood cell samples with the Qiagen DNeasy Blood Extraction Kit. The sample taken for sequencing was PBMCs. The TCR originated in a woman aged 18-29 years in good health and CMV-seropositive.

At the DNA level, the sequence is TGTGCCTGCACGACAAATGACCCTGACAATGAGCAGTTCTTC. This gives the protein CACTTNDPDNEQFF. This chain joins TRBV30 to TRBJ2-1; the D gene remains uncertain. The cysteine opens and the phenylalanine closes a CDR3 of 14 amino acids. The only DNA kept is the CDR3, 42 bases in frame from the first base. V and J are truncated by 6 bases and 5 bases respectively, leaving an intervening sequence of 17 bases. Reading the germline V gene (reference sequence) gives CDR1 GTSNPN and CDR2 SVGIG.